A single sample gave rise to the 2 T cell receptor beta chains below, sequenced in a study of blood T cell repertoires in COVID-19. Assay: immunoSEQ multiplex PCR; the TCRdb copy retains only in-frame clones and omits some. In the table there are approximately 200,000 clones, 87% of which are singletons. Sequencing was performed on PBMCs or T cells enriched from blood (not recorded which). These receptor sequences come from a woman between 25 and 40 years old who had recovered from COVID-19.

The chain combines TRBV5-5 with TRBJ2-1, with D unresolved. Per the germline V gene, CDR1 is SGHKS and CDR2 is YYEKEE (reference sequence). CDR3 length: 12 residues. Deletions cut 5 bases from V and 6 bases from J, with 9 bases between. CDR3 in amino acids: CASRRGANEQFF. The CDR3 DNA is TGTGCCAGCAGACGCGGAGCCAATGAGCAGTTCTTC.

The chain employs TRBV5-4 and TRBJ2-7; 7 nucleotides agree with TRBD2. The CDR3 has 15 residues. Trimming at V came to 3 bases and at J to 2 bases, leaving 8 bases not matched to a gene. CDR1 and CDR2 from the germline V gene are SGHNT and YYREEE (reference sequence). CDR3 in amino acids: CASSSTAGEAYEQYF. The CDR3 nucleotides read TGTGCCAGCAGCTCGACGGCGGGAGAGGCCTACGAGCAGTACTTC.